A single sample is the source of the 17 T cell receptor beta chains below, sequenced in a study of identifying expanded T cells in peripheral blood. Produced via immunoSEQ multiplex PCR; TCRdb's table is partial and in-frame only. The sample has approximately 120,000 clones, 84% seen once. Source material: blood. These receptors all stem from a person between 18 and 75 years old in good health.

V usage is TRBV27 and J usage is TRBJ2-2; no clear D. There are 14 residues in the CDR3. Germline CDR1 is MNHEY and CDR2 is SMNVEV (reference sequence). V lost 9 bases and J 4 bases, leaving 15 bases between the germline ends. DNA for the CDR3: TGTGCCAGTCGGCCGCAAAGTACCACCGGGGAGCTGTTTTTT. Amino acids: CASRPQSTTGELFF.

This chain joins TRBV6-5 and TRBJ1-2; D ambiguous. V lost 1 base and J lost 4, with 10 bases in between. The CDR3 consists of 14 residues. The germline V gene has CDR1 MNHEY and CDR2 SVGAGI. Here the CDR3 reads CASSYYPPGYGYTF. The CDR3 region has the DNA TGTGCCAGCAGTTACTATCCTCCCGGCTATGGCTACACCTTC.

V is TRBV9 and J is TRBJ1-2; 8 bases fit TRBD1. This CDR3 region has 14 residues. The germline gives CDR1 SGDLS, CDR2 YYNGEE. J gave up 3 bases and V 3 bases, and 4 bases lay outside the gene matches. The CDR3 spells CASSGQGSHYGYTF. As DNA, the CDR3 is TGTGCCAGCAGCGGACAGGGGTCCCACTATGGCTACACCTTC.

The rearrangement uses TRBV30 and TRBJ1-5; D gene unclear. Germline lookup yields CDR1 GTSNPN and CDR2 SVGIG (reference sequence). The CDR3 sequence is 13 residues long. Trimming removed 2 bases at V and 6 bases at J, with 11 bases between. CDR3 region: CAWSHRPGQPQHF. In DNA, the CDR3 is TGTGCCTGGAGTCATCGCCCGGGTCAGCCCCAGCATTTT.

This sequence joins TRBV18 and TRBJ1-6; 11 bases fit TRBD1. The V segment lost 5 bases and the J segment 8 bases; nucleotides outside the gene matches: 8. Germline V gives CDR1 KGHSH, CDR2 LQKENI. This CDR3 has 16 residues. The CDR3 nucleotides read TGTGCCAGCTCATCGAGGACAGGGGGCTCGGATTCACCCCTCCACTTT. It is translated as CASSSRTGGSDSPLHF.

CDR3 sequence: CASSYSGSYTGELFF. The CDR3 DNA is TGTGCCAGCAGTTACTCGGGAAGTTACACCGGGGAGCTGTTTTTT. The chain recombines TRBV6-5 with TRBJ2-2; the D is unclear. V lost 0 bases and J lost 3, with 8 bases in between. CDR1 MNHEY and CDR2 SVGAGI come from the germline V gene. This CDR3 comprises 15 residues.

This clone turned up a few times. This chain connects TRBV29-1 to TRBJ1-1; tentatively, D is TRBD1 (6 bases). The ends were cut back, 4 bases at V and 8 bases at J, with 14 bases in the middle. This CDR3 region has 12 residues. Germline CDR1 is SQVTM and CDR2 is ANQGSEA. Here the CDR3 DNA reads TGCAGCGTTGGGGCTGGAGACAGGGAAGCTTTCTTT. This codes for CSVGAGDREAFF.

The chain is built from TRBV2 and TRBJ1-2, with 7 nucleotides matching TRBD1. V trimming: 6 bases; J trimming: 4 bases; junction bases outside the gene matches: 11. The germline gives CDR1 SNHLY, CDR2 FYNNEI. The length of the CDR3 is 15 residues. The CDR3 DNA reads TGTGCCAGCAGGAGGGGAGGACAGGCGACCTATGGCTACACCTTC. This gives the protein CASRRGGQATYGYTF.

This chain uses TRBV5-1 with TRBJ2-1; D uncertain. Trimming took 5 bases from V and 10 from J, leaving 16 bases between them. This CDR3 region has 13 residues. Germline loops: CDR1 SGHRS, CDR2 YFSETQ. CDR3 nucleotides: TGCGCCAGCAGAACCCTATCAGAACGCGAGCAGTTCTTC. It translates to CASRTLSEREQFF.

The rearrangement uses TRBV5-6 and TRBJ2-5; maybe TRBD1 (7 bases). From germline, CDR1 is SGHDT and CDR2 YYEEEE. Trimming stripped 4 bases from V and 1 base from J, with 11 bases between. The CDR3 spans 14 residues. The CDR3 sequence is CASSRGTAQETQYF. The CDR3 DNA reads as TGTGCCAGCAGCCGCGGGACAGCCCAAGAGACCCAGTACTTC.

Here the CDR3 DNA reads TGTGCCAGCAGTGAAGAGATACAGCCCAATCAGCCCCAGCATTTT. Amino acid sequence: CASSEEIQPNQPQHF. The chain uses TRBV2 and TRBJ1-5; no firm D call. Looked up from germline, CDR1 is SNHLY and CDR2 is FYNNEI. The CDR3 contains 15 residues. V lost 1 base and J lost 3, with 10 bases in between.

The chain is built from TRBV5-1 and TRBJ2-3; weak D call: TRBD2 (6 bases). V was cut by 4 bases and J by 0 bases, with 15 bases left in between. The CDR3 runs to 16 residues. Germline values: CDR1 SGHRS, CDR2 YFSETQ. CDR3 DNA sequence: TGCGCCAGCAGCATCGGGACTTCTACTAGCACAGATACGCAGTATTTT. It specifies CASSIGTSTSTDTQYF.

This chain connects TRBV6-1 to TRBJ1-1, with a weak D call TRBD1 (5 bases). This CDR3 has 12 residues. Germline values: CDR1 MNHNS, CDR2 SASEGT. V was pared by 6 bases and J by 6 bases, with 11 bases between. CDR3 amino acids: CASREGLPEAFF. In DNA form, the CDR3 reads TGTGCCAGCAGGGAGGGGTTACCTGAAGCTTTCTTT.

The CDR3 reads CASSRTGLREKLFF. In nucleotides, the CDR3 is TGTGCCAGCAGTAGGACAGGGTTACGTGAAAAACTGTTTTTT. V usage is TRBV6-5 and J usage is TRBJ1-4, with 8 bases aligning to TRBD1. V trimming: 5 bases; J trimming: 7 bases; junction bases outside the gene matches: 6. The CDR3 contains 14 residues. Germline V lookup: CDR1 MNHEY, CDR2 SVGAGI.

V is TRBV13 and J is TRBJ2-3; 7 bases are a match to TRBD2. Per the germline V gene, CDR1 is PRHDT and CDR2 is FYEKMQ (reference sequence). The CDR3 totals 14 residues. With 1 base clipped from V and 4 bases from J, the junction kept 2 bases outside the gene matches. The CDR3 spells CASSLAGGPDTQYF. The CDR3, as DNA: TGTGCCAGCAGCTTAGCGGGGGGTCCAGATACGCAGTATTTT.

The gene calls are TRBV14 and TRBJ1-1, with a tentative D call TRBD1 (5 bases). Trimming cost V 1 base and J 5 bases, with 14 bases left between them. The germline gives CDR1 SGHDN, CDR2 FVKESK. The CDR3 extends over 15 amino acids. This chain's CDR3 is CASSQVVGGRTEAFF. The CDR3 DNA is TGTGCCAGCAGCCAAGTAGTCGGGGGTCGGACTGAAGCTTTCTTT.

The CDR3 here is CASSKRPAGDTDTQYF. DNA of the CDR3: TGTGCCAGCAGCAAAAGACCAGCGGGGGACACAGATACGCAGTATTTT. The V call is TRBV21-1, the J call TRBJ2-3; TRBD2, the table's D call, lacks a check against the DNA. TRBV21-1 is termed a pseudogene. The CDR3 length is 16 residues.